This T cell receptor beta chain is from a study of molecular identifiers for immune sequencing clone quantification. Whole-study findings and limits: Barcode sharing among identical TCR molecules could make large clones appear smaller.

The J segment lost 3 bases and the V segment lost 6 bases, leaving 13 bases of the junction unmatched. CDR1 and CDR2 (germline): DFQATT, SNEGSKA (reference sequence). The CDR3 covers 15 residues. In regard to this clonotype: The antigen remains undetermined. This may come from a read error, since a much larger clone is one base off.

Preparation methods for the bulk TCR libraries were those previously described, with listed TCR primers. Each CDR3 protein is one row after TCRdb ran MiXCR on the PCR reads. The sample consists of 85,000 to 100,000 distinct CDR3 sequences, less than 25% of them appearing once. Sorted cell numbers of roughly 17,000 to 1,000,000, with 10%, 30% or 50% RNA, served as input for naive CD8 libraries. This sequence joins TRBV20-1 and TRBJ2-7; 8 positions match TRBD2. The material sequenced was naive CD8+ T cells from blood, with Jurkat cell RNA spiked in. Subset in this sample: FACS-sorted CD8+CD4-CCR7+CD45RA+ naive T cells. This clonotype was sampled from a human donor in good health. Some libraries in this study had Jurkat cell RNA spiked in. This CDR3 is CSALLEIAGSYEQYF. The CDR3 DNA reads as TGCAGTGCCCTTTTGGAAATAGCGGGGAGCTACGAGCAGTACTTC.